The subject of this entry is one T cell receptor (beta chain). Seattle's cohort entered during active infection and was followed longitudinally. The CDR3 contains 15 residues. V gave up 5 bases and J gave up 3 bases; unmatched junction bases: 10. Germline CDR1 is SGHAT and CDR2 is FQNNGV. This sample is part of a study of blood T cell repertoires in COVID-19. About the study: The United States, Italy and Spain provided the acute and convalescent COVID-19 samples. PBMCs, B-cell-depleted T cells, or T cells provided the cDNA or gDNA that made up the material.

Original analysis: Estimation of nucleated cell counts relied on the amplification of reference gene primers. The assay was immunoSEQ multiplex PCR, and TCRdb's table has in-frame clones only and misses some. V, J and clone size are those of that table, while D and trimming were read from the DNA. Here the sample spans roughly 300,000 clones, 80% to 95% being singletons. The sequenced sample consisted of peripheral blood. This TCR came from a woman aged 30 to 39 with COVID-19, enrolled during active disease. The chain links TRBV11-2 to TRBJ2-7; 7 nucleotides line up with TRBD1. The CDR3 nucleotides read TGTGCCAGCAGCATAACAGGGGAAATGAGCTACGAGCAGTACTTC. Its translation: CASSITGEMSYEQYF.